These 16 T cell receptor beta chains came from one sample sequenced in a study of T-cell reconstitution after alpha-beta-depleted transplantation in children. A library of TCRbeta sequences, prepared with unique molecular identifiers, was generated. TCRdb re-called the PCR reads with MiXCR, one entry per CDR3 protein. The sample holds more than 200,000 distinct CDR3 sequences; about a sixth are singletons and the top ten take 40% to 50%. The sample was PBMCs, mostly from graft donor cells, taken 360 days after TCRalphabeta/CD19-depleted stem cell transplant. The origin of the receptors is a male patient aged 2 to 10 who had a stem cell transplant for acute lymphoblastic leukemia, so the T cells may come from the graft donor.

The chain couples TRBV6-1 to TRBJ2-2; D gene unclear. Germline CDR1 reads MNHNS; CDR2 reads SASEGT. V shed 3 bases and J shed 7 bases, with 9 bases lying between them. The CDR3 length is 13 residues. CDR3: CASSELNGGELFF. CDR3 DNA: TGTGCCAGCAGTGAGCTCAACGGCGGGGAGCTGTTTTTT.

V is TRBV20-1 and J is TRBJ1-2, with TRBD1 as a possible D gene (5 bases). V lost 1 base and J lost 3, with 18 bases in between. Germline V lookup: CDR1 DFQATT, CDR2 SNEGSKA (reference sequence). The CDR3 contains 16 residues. In nucleotides, the CDR3 is TGCAGTGCTAGAGCTCGGGCGTGGGAAGGGGACTATGGCTACACCTTC. Translation: CSARARAWEGDYGYTF.

The chain uses TRBV10-3 and TRBJ2-3, with D perhaps matching TRBD2 (5 bases). Germline CDR1 and CDR2: ENHRY and SYGVKD. V was pared by 8 bases and J by 4 bases, with 10 bases between. The length of the CDR3 is 12 residues. As DNA, the CDR3 is TGTGCCATCGCGTCGGGGTCAGATACGCAGTATTTT. Its protein product is CAIASGSDTQYF.

This clonotype was detected only a few times. V usage is TRBV10-3 and J usage is TRBJ1-1, with 10 bases aligning to TRBD1. V lost 6 bases, J lost 1 base, and 2 bases stayed unmatched. Germline CDR1 and CDR2: ENHRY and SYGVKD. The CDR3 runs 14 residues. The CDR3, as DNA: TGTGCCATCAGGAGGACAGGGGGGAACACTGAAGCTTTCTTT. It specifies CAIRRTGGNTEAFF.

The gene calls are TRBV20-1 and TRBJ2-7; D is unresolved. This CDR3 has 11 amino acids. V shed 7 bases and J shed 2 bases, with 9 bases lying between them. CDR1 and CDR2 (germline): DFQATT, SNEGSKA (reference sequence). CDR3 sequence (DNA): TGCAGTGTTCAATTGGCCTACGAGCAGTACTTC. Translating gives CSVQLAYEQYF.

In this sample, this clonotype turned up a few times. The rearrangement links TRBV5-1 to TRBJ2-3; 7 bases are a match to TRBD1. CDR1 SGHRS and CDR2 YFSETQ come from the germline V gene. The CDR3 spans 13 residues. The J segment lost 4 bases and the V segment lost 4 bases, leaving 3 bases of the junction unmatched. CDR3 coding DNA: TGCGCCAGCAGCCCTGGGACAGCAGATACGCAGTATTTT. This gives the protein CASSPGTADTQYF.

The chain combines TRBV18 with TRBJ2-3; tentatively, D is TRBD1 (5 bases). The CDR3 contains 15 residues. Germline V lookup: CDR1 KGHSH, CDR2 LQKENI. V was cut by 3 bases and J by 2 bases, with 12 bases left in between. As DNA, the CDR3 is TGTGCCAGCTCACCTTCGGAAGGGGCCACAGATACGCAGTATTTT. Amino acid sequence: CASSPSEGATDTQYF.

In its sample, this clonotype was seen a few times. The chain joins TRBV5-1 to TRBJ1-4, with 12 nucleotides matching TRBD1. Germline CDR1 is SGHRS and CDR2 is YFSETQ. V shed 1 base and J 10 bases; nucleotides not matched to a gene: 8. The CDR3 spans 16 residues. Written as DNA, the CDR3 is TGCGCCAGCAGCTTGTCTCCGGGACAGGGGGCAGGAAAACTGTTTTTT. This gives the protein CASSLSPGQGAGKLFF.

This chain links TRBV12-3 or TRBV12-4 with TRBJ2-5; no definite D call. V shed 0 bases and J shed 4 bases, with 9 bases lying between them. CDR3 length: 14 amino acids. This CDR3 is CASSLAVSGETQYF. CDR3 bases: TGTGCCAGCAGTTTAGCTGTGTCCGGAGAGACCCAGTACTTC.

The chain combines TRBV7-3 with TRBJ2-3; TRBD2 aligns across 7 bases. The V gene's germline CDR1 is SGHTA and CDR2 FQGTGA. The CDR3 spans 14 residues. With 5 bases clipped from V and 1 base from J, the junction kept 3 bases outside the gene matches. The CDR3 spells CASSLRGGTDTQYF. In DNA form, the CDR3 reads TGTGCCAGCAGCCTTCGGGGGGGCACAGATACGCAGTATTTT.

The rearrangement uses TRBV5-1 and TRBJ2-7; D not resolved. Germline V gene sequence: CDR1 SGHRS, CDR2 YFSETQ. V lost 3 bases to trimming and J lost 0 bases, with 4 bases between them. This CDR3 has 12 amino acids. The CDR3 loop reads CASSSPSYEQYF. CDR3 in DNA: TGCGCCAGCAGCTCCCCCTCCTACGAGCAGTACTTC.

The V and J genes are TRBV6-2 or TRBV6-3 and TRBJ1-2; 9 nucleotides line up with TRBD1. V lost 7 bases and J lost 6; bases outside the gene matches: 9. CDR3 size: 14 residues. Germline V gene lookup returns CDR1 MNHEY and CDR2 SVGEGT. CDR3 in DNA: TGTGCCAGCACCTACCGGGACAGGGCCCATGGCTACACCTTC. Translating gives CASTYRDRAHGYTF.

This clonotype was detected ten times or more. The CDR3 protein is CASSYGLAGGQTTGELFF. CDR3 DNA sequence: TGTGCCAGCAGTTACGGCCTAGCGGGGGGTCAGACCACCGGGGAGCTGTTTTTT. The chain recombines TRBV6-5 with TRBJ2-2, with 11 bases that match TRBD2. CDR1 is MNHEY and CDR2 is SVGAGI in the germline V gene. The V segment lost 2 bases and the J segment 4 bases; nucleotides outside the gene matches: 9. The CDR3 is made up of 18 amino acids.

This clonotype was seen a few times. The chain is built from TRBV10-2 and TRBJ2-2; TRBD2 might be the D (7 bases). Looked up from germline, CDR1 is WSHSY and CDR2 is SAAADI. This CDR3 contains 14 residues. In nucleotides, the CDR3 is TGCGCAGCGAGGGGGGGGCCCTACACCGGGGAGCTGTTTTTT. The encoded protein is CAARGGPYTGELFF.

This clonotype was observed many times. The rearrangement uses TRBV10-1 and TRBJ2-3; D tentatively reads TRBD1 or TRBD2 (5 bases each). CDR3 size: 21 residues. The V gene's germline CDR1 is WNHNN and CDR2 SYGVQD (reference sequence). V was clipped by 3 bases and J by 0 bases, with 28 bases between them. The CDR3 coding sequence is TGCGCCAGCAGTGAAGGGGCCACCGGGGCCCCCTCGGATTATAGCACAGATACGCAGTATTTT. It encodes CASSEGATGAPSDYSTDTQYF.

The rearrangement links TRBV20-1 to TRBJ1-2; unclear D gene. CDR3 size: 16 residues. In germline, CDR1 is DFQATT, CDR2 SNEGSKA (reference sequence). Trimming left V 0 bases short and J 0 bases short, with 14 bases between. This chain's CDR3 is CSARDRTRSTNYGYTF. The CDR3 region has the DNA TGCAGTGCTAGAGATCGGACGAGGTCAACTAACTATGGCTACACCTTC.